Each of the 20 T cell receptor beta chains below was sequenced from the same sample in a study of T cells in Graves' hyperthyroidism and ophthalmopathy. Amplification yielded TCR beta CDR3 regions, with RNA transcripts as the source. TCR CDR3 underwent first-round RT-PCR with the HTBI primer set. One entry per CDR3 protein, called by TCRdb with MiXCR from the multiplex PCR reads. The sample holds about 690,000 distinct CDR3 sequences; roughly 17% are singletons and the top ten take 15%. The sequencing input was blood. Every receptor here comes from a man aged 45-65 years with Graves' hyperthyroidism.

This clonotype was detected ten times or more. This rearrangement joins TRBV20-1 to TRBJ2-3; TRBD2 matches at 11 bases. V lost 1 base and J lost 2; bases outside the gene matches: 5. Germline assignment: CDR1 DFQATT and CDR2 SNEGSKA (reference sequence). The CDR3 has 16 amino acids. The CDR3 region has the DNA TGCAGTGCTAGAGCTACACTAGCGGGGGTCACAGATACGCAGTATTTT. Protein: CSARATLAGVTDTQYF.

This clonotype was detected ten times or more. The chain employs TRBV3-1 and TRBJ1-5; D remains ambiguous. CDR3 length: 13 amino acids. The V end lost 0 bases, the J end lost 6 bases, and 6 bases lay between the germline ends. Looked up from germline, CDR1 is LGHDT and CDR2 is YNNKEL (reference sequence). This CDR3 reads CASSQEIRQPQHF. In DNA form, the CDR3 reads TGTGCCAGCAGCCAAGAAATACGTCAGCCCCAGCATTTT.

With respect to this clonotype: The junction departs from germline at one end; a sequencing error may be responsible. This chain uses TRBV5-1 with TRBJ2-7; D call uncertain. The CDR3 consists of 12 residues. The germline gives CDR1 SGHRS, CDR2 YFSETQ. The DNA for the CDR3 is TGCGCCAGCAGCCCCGGCACCTACGAGCACTACTTC. It encodes CASSPGTYEHYF.

This clonotype appeared a few times. The chain combines TRBV15 with TRBJ2-7; 7 bases are a match to TRBD1. The V segment lost 7 bases and the J segment 3 bases; nucleotides outside the gene matches: 9. Germline CDR1 is LNHNV and CDR2 is YYDKDF (reference sequence). This CDR3 region has 14 residues. In DNA form, the CDR3 reads TGTGCCACCAAGAGGGACAGTGGGGACTACGAGCAGTACTTC. It translates to CATKRDSGDYEQYF. The full variable domain, in which reference TRBV15 and TRBJ2-7 provide the parts outside the CDR3, is DAMVIQNPRYQVTQFGKPVTLSCSQTLNHNVMYWYQQKSSQAPKLLFHYYDKDFNNEADTPDNFQSRRPNTSFCFLDIRSPGLGDTAMYLCATKRDSGDYEQYFGPGTRLTVT.

The chain links TRBV11-3 to TRBJ2-1; 7 bases agree with TRBD2. This CDR3 region has 17 residues. Germline V gene lookup returns CDR1 SGHNT and CDR2 YENEEA. Losses at the gene ends were 5 bases for V and 10 bases for J; bases not matched to a gene: 20. The CDR3 region is CASSQPMGGERWEEQFF. CDR3 DNA sequence: TGTGCCAGCAGCCAACCCATGGGGGGGGAGAGGTGGGAAGAGCAGTTCTTC.

The V and J genes are TRBV5-1 and TRBJ2-1, with 10 bases fitting TRBD1. This CDR3 comprises 15 residues. Germline V lookup: CDR1 SGHRS, CDR2 YFSETQ. Trimming cost V 4 bases and J 7 bases; bases outside gene matches: 8. The CDR3 DNA follows: TGCGCCAGCAGCGGGGGGACAGGGGTGGAAAATGAGCAGTTCTTC. It codes for CASSGGTGVENEQFF.

This clonotype was observed a few times. This could be a read error, since a much larger clone is one nucleotide away. CDR3 in amino acids: CASSRRGQEGYTF. In DNA form, the CDR3 reads TGTGCCAGCAGTAGACGGGGCCAGGAGGGCTACACCTTC. V is TRBV2 and J is TRBJ1-2, with D possibly matching TRBD1 (5 bases). V lost 5 bases to trimming and J lost 8 bases, with 15 bases between them. In germline, CDR1 is SNHLY, CDR2 FYNNEI. The CDR3 covers 13 residues. The full variable domain, in which reference TRBV2 and TRBJ1-2 provide the parts outside the CDR3, is EPEVTQTPSHQVTQMGQEVILRCVPISNHLYFYWYRQILGQKVEFLVSFYNNEISEKSEIFDDQFSVERPDGSNFTLKIRSTKLEDSAMYFCASSRRGQEGYTFGSGTRLTVV.

The V and J genes are TRBV28 and TRBJ2-3; 12 bases are a match to TRBD2. CDR1 and CDR2 (germline): MDHEN, SYDVKM. The CDR3 has 17 residues. V was clipped by 5 bases and J by 5 bases; unmatched bases: 11. Here the CDR3 reads CASSPPKTSGRQDTQYF. Written as DNA, the CDR3 is TGTGCCAGCAGTCCTCCAAAGACTAGCGGGAGACAAGATACGCAGTATTTT. The variable domain in full, with the rest retrieved from reference TRBV28 and TRBJ2-3, is DVKVTQSSRYLVKRTGEKVFLECVQDMDHENMFWYRQDPGLGLRLIYFSYDVKMKEKGDIPEGYSVSREKKERFSLILESASTNQTSMYLCASSPPKTSGRQDTQYFGPGTRLTVL.

This clonotype has a handful of counts. The rearrangement joins TRBV20-1 to TRBJ2-7; weak D call: TRBD1 (5 bases). There are 12 residues in the CDR3. Trimming pared 1 base from V and 5 bases from J, leaving 9 bases between. Per the germline V gene, CDR1 is DFQATT and CDR2 is SNEGSKA (reference sequence). The CDR3 sequence: CSARVMGHEQYF. The CDR3 coding sequence is TGCAGTGCTAGAGTTATGGGGCACGAGCAGTACTTC.

This clonotype was seen repeatedly, ten times or more. The CDR3 here is CASSFGSAGTYEQYF. The CDR3 region has the DNA TGTGCCAGCAGCTTTGGTAGCGCGGGGACCTACGAGCAGTACTTC. The rearrangement joins TRBV7-9 to TRBJ2-7, with D possibly being TRBD2 (6 bases). Trimming removed 3 bases from V and 2 bases from J, with 14 bases in between. The CDR3 has 15 amino acids. Germline CDR1 and CDR2: SEHNR and FQNEAQ (reference sequence). The entire variable domain, with the rest obtained from reference TRBV7-9 and TRBJ2-7, is as follows: DTGVSQNPRHKITKRGQNVTFRCDPISEHNRLYWYRQTLGQGPEFLTYFQNEAQLEKSRLLSDRFSAERPKGSFSTLEIQRTEQGDSAMYLCASSFGSAGTYEQYFGPGTRLTVT.

A few counts support this clonotype. The chain carries TRBV12-3 or TRBV12-4 and TRBJ2-3; the match to TRBD2 covers 8 bases. V lost 8 bases to trimming and J lost 1 base; unmatched junction nucleotides: 5. The CDR3 is 14 amino acids. Here the CDR3 DNA reads TGTGCCAGCGACGGTAGCGGGGGCACAGATACGCAGTATTTT. As protein: CASDGSGGTDTQYF.

The chain combines TRBV7-9 with TRBJ2-7; 12 bases align to TRBD2. Germline assignment: CDR1 SEHNR and CDR2 FQNEAQ (reference sequence). CDR3 length: 17 amino acids. The junction had 8 bases not matched to a gene; V was cut back by 5 bases and J by 0 bases. CDR3: CASSTPWTSGTSYEQYF. DNA for the CDR3: TGTGCCAGCAGCACGCCCTGGACTAGCGGGACCTCCTACGAGCAGTACTTC.

This clonotype showed up just a few times. V and J are TRBV4-3 and TRBJ1-4; D uncertain. CDR1 is LGHNA and CDR2 is YSLEER in the germline V gene. V was clipped by 0 bases and J by 0 bases, with 8 bases between them. CDR3 size: 16 residues. The CDR3 reads CASSQEQAATNEKLFF. The CDR3 region has the DNA TGCGCCAGCAGCCAAGAGCAAGCCGCAACTAATGAAAAACTGTTTTTT.

The chain joins TRBV12-5 to TRBJ2-2, with D perhaps matching TRBD2 (5 bases). CDR1 and CDR2 from the germline V gene are LGHNT and FRNRAP. There are 17 residues in the CDR3. V gave up 4 bases and J gave up 3 bases, with 18 bases separating them. The CDR3 bases are TGTGCTAGTGGTTCGGTTGGGTCTAGCTGGGACACCGGGGAGCTGTTTTTT. Amino acids: CASGSVGSSWDTGELFF.

This clonotype was observed a handful of times. The J gene is TRBJ2-5, the V gene TRBV30; 8 positions match TRBD2. From germline, CDR1 is GTSNPN and CDR2 SVGIG (reference sequence). V shed 7 bases and J 5 bases; nucleotides not matched to a gene: 9. The CDR3 contains 13 residues. CDR3 bases: TGTGCCTCGATTAGCGGGAATGATGAGACCCAGTACTTC. Translation: CASISGNDETQYF.

This clonotype showed up just a few times. The CDR3 loop reads CASSPTSGSLNTGELFF. The CDR3 DNA is TGTGCCAGCAGTCCTACTAGCGGAAGTTTGAACACCGGGGAGCTGTTTTTT. The chain carries TRBV3-1 and TRBJ2-2; 8 nucleotides agree with TRBD2. Trimming at V came to 6 bases and at J to 1 base, leaving 10 bases not matched to a gene. Germline V gives CDR1 LGHDT, CDR2 YNNKEL (reference sequence). The CDR3 covers 17 residues.

CDR3 amino acids: CASSNPTRNTEAFF. In DNA, the CDR3 is TGTGCCAGCAGCAATCCCACCCGGAACACTGAAGCTTTCTTT. J is TRBJ1-1 and V is TRBV13; D is uncertain. Germline V gene data show CDR1 as PRHDT and CDR2 as FYEKMQ (reference sequence). The V gene lost 5 bases and the J gene lost 1 base, with 11 bases spanning the gap. The length of the CDR3 is 14 residues.

This clonotype was detected many times. V and J are TRBV28 and TRBJ1-2; D call uncertain. The CDR3 contains 12 residues. V gave up 6 bases and J gave up 0 bases, with 5 bases separating them. Per the germline V gene, CDR1 is MDHEN and CDR2 is SYDVKM. The CDR3 nucleotides are TGTGCCAGCAGCGGGGCTAACTATGGCTACACCTTC. As protein: CASSGANYGYTF.

In its sample, this clonotype was seen many times. The gene calls are TRBV24-1 and TRBJ1-2; D possibly corresponds to TRBD1 (5 bases). This CDR3 is 14 amino acids long. Germline V gives CDR1 KGHDR, CDR2 SFDVKD. The V end lost 2 bases, the J end lost 4 bases, and 10 bases lay between the germline ends. The CDR3 spells CATSDSGQAYGYTF. In nucleotides, the CDR3 is TGTGCCACCAGTGATTCCGGACAAGCCTATGGCTACACCTTC.

This clonotype has a handful of counts. The V and J genes are TRBV6-5 and TRBJ2-7; the D is unclear. This CDR3 has 13 residues. CDR1 and CDR2 (germline): MNHEY, SVGAGI. V was cut by 0 bases and J by 5 bases, with 8 bases left in between. As DNA, the CDR3 is TGTGCCAGCAGTTACTCGAGAGGCAACGAGCAGTACTTC. Its translation: CASSYSRGNEQYF.